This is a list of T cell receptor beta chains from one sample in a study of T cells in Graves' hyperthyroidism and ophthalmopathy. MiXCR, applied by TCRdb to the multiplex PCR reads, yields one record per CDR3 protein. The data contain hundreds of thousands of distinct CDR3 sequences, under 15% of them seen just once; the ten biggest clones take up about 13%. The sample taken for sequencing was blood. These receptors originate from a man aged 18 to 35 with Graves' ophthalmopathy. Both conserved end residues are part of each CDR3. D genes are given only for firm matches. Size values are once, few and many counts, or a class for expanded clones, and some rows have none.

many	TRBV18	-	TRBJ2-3	TGTGCCAGCTCCCTCTCGACAGGACGCACAGATACGCAGTATTTT	CASSLSTGRTDTQYF
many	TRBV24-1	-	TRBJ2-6	TGTGCCACCACGGGACGGGCGTCTGGGGCCAACGTCCTGACTTTC	CATTGRASGANVLTF
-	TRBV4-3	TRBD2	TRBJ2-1	TGCGCCAGCAGCCAATACGGGACTAGTAGCGATGAGCAGTTCTTC	CASSQYGTSSDEQFF
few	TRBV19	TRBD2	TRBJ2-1	TGTGCCAGTAGGCCCGGGACTAGCGGGAGATGGCGTGAGCAGTTCTTC	CASRPGTSGRWREQFF
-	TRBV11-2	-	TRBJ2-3	TGTGCCAGCAGCCAAGTGGGGGCGGGGGAAAGGTATACGCAGTATTTT	CASSQVGAGERYTQYF
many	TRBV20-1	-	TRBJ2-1	TGCAGTGCTAGTCCCGAGACTAGGTTACCCAGCTCCTACAATGAGCAGTTCTTC	CSASPETRLPSSYNEQFF
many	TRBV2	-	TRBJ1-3	TGTGCCAGCGGGGGTCGCGTCTCCTCTGGAAACACCATATATTTT	CASGGRVSSGNTIYF
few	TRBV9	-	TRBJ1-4	TGTGCCAGCAGCGTAAGACCGAGTGAAAAACTGTTTTTT	CASSVRPSEKLFF
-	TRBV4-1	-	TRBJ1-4	TGCGCCAGCAGCCAGCCGACCGAACGGGGGTGGATAAAACTGTTTTTT	CASSQPTERGWIKLFF
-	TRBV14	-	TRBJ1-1	TGTGCCAGCAGCCAAGTGGGGCGGAGAAGGGACACTGAAGCTTTCTTT	CASSQVGRRRDTEAFF
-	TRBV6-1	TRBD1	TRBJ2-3	TGTGCCAGCAGTGAAGGACAGGGAGATACGCAGTATTTT	CASSEGQGDTQYF
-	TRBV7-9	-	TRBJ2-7	TGTGCCAGCAGCCCAATCCTAGCTGGTGAGCAGTACTTC	CASSPILAGEQYF
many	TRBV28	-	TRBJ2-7	TGTGCCAGCAGTTTTAGGGCAGACCAAGCCCTCTACGAGCAGTACTTC	CASSFRADQALYEQYF
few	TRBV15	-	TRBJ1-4	TGTGCCACCAGCAGAGAACCGGCAACTAATGAAAAACTGTTTTTT	CATSREPATNEKLFF
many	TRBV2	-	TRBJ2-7	TGTGCCAGCAGGGGGGGGACAGTTCCTTCCTACGAGCAGTACTTC	CASRGGTVPSYEQYF
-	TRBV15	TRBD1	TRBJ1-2	TGTGCCACCAGCGTAGCCGGGACAGGGTCCACCCGGGGCTATGGCTACACCTTC	CATSVAGTGSTRGYGYTF
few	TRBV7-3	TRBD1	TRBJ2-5	TGTGCCAGCAGCCCGGGACAGCGGTACCAAGAGACCCAGTACTTC	CASSPGQRYQETQYF
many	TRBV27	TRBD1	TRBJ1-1	TGTGCCAGCCTTGGACAGGGTGGGCCTGAAGCTTTCTTT	CASLGQGGPEAFF
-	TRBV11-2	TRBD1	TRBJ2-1	TGTGCCAGCAGCTTAGATTGGAGACAGGGCTACAATGAGCAGTTCTTC	CASSLDWRQGYNEQFF
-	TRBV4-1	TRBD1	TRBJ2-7	TGCGCCAGCAGCCAAGATACAGGGGTGGCCTACGAGCAGTACTTC	CASSQDTGVAYEQYF
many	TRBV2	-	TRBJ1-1	TGTGCCAGCCTGGGACACGAGAACACTGAAGCTTTCTTT	CASLGHENTEAFF
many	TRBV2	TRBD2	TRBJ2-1	TGTGCCAGCACCTTCAGGGTAGCGGGGGGGAGGAATGAGCAGTTCTTC	CASTFRVAGGRNEQFF
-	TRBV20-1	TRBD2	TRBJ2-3	TGCAGTGCTAGAGATTTGGGGCGGGGGGCGACAGATACGCAGTATTTT	CSARDLGRGATDTQYF
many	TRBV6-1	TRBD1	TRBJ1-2	TGTGCCAGCAGCTGGGACAGGAGTAACTATGGCTACACCTTC	CASSWDRSNYGYTF
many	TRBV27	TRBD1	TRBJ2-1	TGTGCCAGCACCTTACTCCCAGGGGGCCCCAATCAGCAGTTCTTC	CASTLLPGGPNQQFF
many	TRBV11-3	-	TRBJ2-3	TGTGCCAGCAGCTTGGGGGTAGCAGATACGCAGTATTTT	CASSLGVADTQYF
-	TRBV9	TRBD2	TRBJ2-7	TGTGCCAGCAGCCCGACTAGCGCCAGCTCCTACGAGCAGTACTTC	CASSPTSASSYEQYF
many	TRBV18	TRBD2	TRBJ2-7	TGTGCCAGCTCCCCTTCCGAGCGGGAGTCGGGCGAGCAGTACTTC	CASSPSERESGEQYF
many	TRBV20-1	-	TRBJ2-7	TGCAGTGCTTCCCCAGGGGAGGAGCAGTACTTC	CSASPGEEQYF
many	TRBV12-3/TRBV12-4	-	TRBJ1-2	TGTGCCAGCAGTTTAGTTGAACAGACCTATGGCTACACCTTC	CASSLVEQTYGYTF
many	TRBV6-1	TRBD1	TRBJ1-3	TGTGCCAGCAGTTATTCCGGACAGGGGGGCACCATATATTTT	CASSYSGQGGTIYF
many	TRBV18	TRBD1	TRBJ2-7	TGTGCCAGCTCCCCGGACAGGGACGGCGAGCAGTACTTC	CASSPDRDGEQYF
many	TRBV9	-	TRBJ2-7	TGTGCCAGCAGCGTAGAGTCCTCCTACGAGCAGTACTTC	CASSVESSYEQYF
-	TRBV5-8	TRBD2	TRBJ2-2	TGTGCCAGCAGCTTGTTCCAGCGGGAGACCGGGGAGCTGTTTTTT	CASSLFQRETGELFF
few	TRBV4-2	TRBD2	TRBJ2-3	TGTGCCAGCAGCCAAGGGAGTAGCGGGAGCTCAGATACGCAGTATTTT	CASSQGSSGSSDTQYF
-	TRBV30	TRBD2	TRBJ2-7	TGTGCCTGGAGTGTAAAGCGACTAGCGGGTGACGAGCAGTACTTC	CAWSVKRLAGDEQYF
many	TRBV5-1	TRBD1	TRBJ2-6	TGCGCCAGCAGCTCGACAGGGACTGGGGCCAACGTCCTGACTTTC	CASSSTGTGANVLTF
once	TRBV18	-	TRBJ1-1	TGTGCCAGCTCACCACAGGCCTTGGGCACTGAAGCTTTCTTT	CASSPQALGTEAFF
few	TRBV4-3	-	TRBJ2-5	TGCGCCAGCAGTCCAGGAGGATGGTCCGAATTGGGGACCCAGTACTTC	CASSPGGWSELGTQYF
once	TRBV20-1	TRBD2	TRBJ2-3	TGCAGCGCCCAGCGGGGACCAGATACGCAGTATTTT	CSAQRGPDTQYF
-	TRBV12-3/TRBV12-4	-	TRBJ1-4	TGTGCCAGCAGTTTTCACCTTCAAAAACTGTTTTTT	CASSFHLQKLFF
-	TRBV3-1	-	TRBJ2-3	TGTGCCAGCAGCCCCACCAACGTGGGCACAGATACGCAGTATTTT	CASSPTNVGTDTQYF
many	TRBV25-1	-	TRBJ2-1	TGTGCCAGCAGTGAGTCGTCCTACAATGAGCAGTTCTTC	CASSESSYNEQFF
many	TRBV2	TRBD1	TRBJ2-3	TGTGCCAGCAGGCACAGGGGACCCACAGATACGCAGTATTTT	CASRHRGPTDTQYF
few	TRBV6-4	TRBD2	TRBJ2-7	TGTGCCAGCAGTGTCCTCGGGGGGGACGAGCAGTACTTC	CASSVLGGDEQYF
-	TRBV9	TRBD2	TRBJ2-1	TGTGCCAGTAACCCGGGACTAGCGGGGAGGAGCTCCTACAATGAGCAGTTCTTC	CASNPGLAGRSSYNEQFF
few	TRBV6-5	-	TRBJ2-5	TGTGCCAGCAGTTACTCGAGCACTAGCTGGGAGACCCAGTACTTC	CASSYSSTSWETQYF
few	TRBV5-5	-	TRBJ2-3	TGTGCCAGCAGCGACCCCTTTTTGAGAAACACAGATACGCAGTATTTT	CASSDPFLRNTDTQYF
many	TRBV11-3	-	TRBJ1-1	TGTGCCAGCAGCAAACAGGACACTGAAGCTTTCTTT	CASSKQDTEAFF
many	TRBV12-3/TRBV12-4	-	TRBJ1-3	TGTGCCAGCAGTATCTGGTCCTCAGGAAACACCATATATTTT	CASSIWSSGNTIYF
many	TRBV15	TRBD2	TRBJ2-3	TGTGCCACCAGCAGAGGCCCGGGACTAGCGGACACAGATACGCAGTATTTT	CATSRGPGLADTDTQYF
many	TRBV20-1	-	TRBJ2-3	TGCAGTGCTAGACCACCAGATACGCAGTATTTT	CSARPPDTQYF
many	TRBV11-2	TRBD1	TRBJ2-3	TGTGCCAGCAGCTCAAATACAGGGGCGACGGGGGATACGCAGTATTTT	CASSSNTGATGDTQYF
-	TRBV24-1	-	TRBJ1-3	TGTGCCGCTGGGTCCCACTCTGGAAACACCATATATTTT	CAAGSHSGNTIYF
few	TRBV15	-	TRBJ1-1	TGTGCCACCAGCAGAGACATCACTGAAGCTTTCTTT	CATSRDITEAFF
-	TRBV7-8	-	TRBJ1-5	TGTGCCAGCAGCGCGGACAGACCCTGGCTTGTGAACAATCAGCCCCAGCATTTT	CASSADRPWLVNNQPQHF
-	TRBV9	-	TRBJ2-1	TGTGCCAGCAGCGAGGCCTCCAGGGTTACCGAGCAGTTCTTC	CASSEASRVTEQFF
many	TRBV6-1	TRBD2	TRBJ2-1	TGTGCCACTAGAGGACTAGCGGGAGCACTGGCCCAGTTCTTC	CATRGLAGALAQFF
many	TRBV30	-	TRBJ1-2	TGTGCCTGGAGTCGGGGGCTCGGCTATGGCTACACCTTC	CAWSRGLGYGYTF